One sample yielded the 29 T cell receptor beta chains listed below, sequenced in a study of glioma-infiltrating T cells after dendritic cell vaccination. Time point meaning: after dendritic cell vaccination, including at tumor progression/relapse. Repertoires were generated with immunoSEQ multiplex PCR, while TCRdb's copy carries only in-frame clones and drops some. The repertoire has 70,000 to 100,000 clones, roughly four fifths of them found once; the top ten carry around 7%. Sequencing used blood, obtained after dendritic cell vaccination. The receptors derive from a human donor with glioblastoma.

The rearrangement joins TRBV7-2 to TRBJ1-2; 8 bases agree with TRBD1. This CDR3 region has 13 residues. V shed 5 bases, J shed 8 bases, and the junction held 7 bases outside the gene matches. Germline-derived CDR1 and CDR2 are SGHTA and FQGNSA. The chain's CDR3 is CASSQAQGGGYTF. The CDR3 DNA reads TGTGCCAGCAGCCAAGCACAGGGGGGGGGCTACACCTTC. The variable domain in full, completed from reference TRBV7-2 and TRBJ1-2, reads GAGVSQSPSNKVTEKGKDVELRCDPISGHTALYWYRQSLGQGLEFLIYFQGNSAPDKSGLPSDRFSAERTGGSVSTLTIQRTQQEDSAVYLCASSQAQGGGYTFGSGTRLTVV.

J is TRBJ1-5 and V is TRBV18; TRBD1 agrees at 8 bases. Per the germline V gene, CDR1 is KGHSH and CDR2 is LQKENI. The CDR3 has 17 residues. The junction had 7 bases not matched to a gene; V was cut back by 3 bases and J by 0 bases. The CDR3 protein is CASSPGTGKHSNQPQHF. The DNA for the CDR3 is TGTGCCAGCTCACCGGGGACAGGAAAACATAGCAATCAGCCCCAGCATTTT.

The CDR3 DNA is TGTGCCAGCAGTTTAAGACGGGACAGGGGAGCGAATGGCTACACCTTC. Amino acid sequence: CASSLRRDRGANGYTF. V and J are TRBV6-5 and TRBJ1-2; TRBD1 aligns across 10 bases. V gave up 4 bases and J gave up 6 bases; unmatched junction bases: 11. This CDR3 is built from 16 residues. Per germline, CDR1 MNHEY and CDR2 SVGAGI.

The CDR3 is CASSDSGREVADTQYF. CDR3 coding DNA: TGTGCCAGCAGTGACTCGGGCAGGGAGGTAGCAGATACGCAGTATTTT. V usage is TRBV6-4 and J usage is TRBJ2-3; maybe TRBD2 (6 bases). CDR1 and CDR2 (germline): MRHNA, SNTAGT. Trimming took off 0 bases at V and 4 bases at J, with 14 bases between the two ends. The CDR3 is 16 amino acids.

The V call is TRBV6-1, the J call TRBJ1-2; TRBD1 aligns across 7 bases. CDR1 and CDR2 (germline): MNHNS, SASEGT. This CDR3 has 13 amino acids. V lost 5 bases, J lost 3 bases, and 3 bases stayed unmatched. The CDR3 loop reads CASSTDRDYGYTF. The DNA for the CDR3 is TGTGCCAGCAGTACCGACAGGGACTATGGCTACACCTTC.

This clone was picked up a small number of times. CDR3: CAISESGQSQLTIYF. Here the CDR3 DNA reads TGTGCCATCAGTGAGTCTGGGCAATCCCAACTCACCATATATTTT. This rearrangement joins TRBV10-3 to TRBJ1-3; no reliable D call. The V end was cut by 0 bases, the J end by 9 bases, with 15 bases between. CDR3 size: 15 residues. Germline CDR1 is ENHRY and CDR2 is SYGVKD.

This chain uses TRBV6-1 with TRBJ2-3; possible D gene TRBD1, 5 bases. This CDR3 has 17 residues. The ends were cut back, 4 bases at V and 0 bases at J, with 17 bases in the middle. CDR1 and CDR2 from the germline V gene are MNHNS and SASEGT. CDR3: CASSGGFDSTSTDTQYF. CDR3 nucleotides: TGTGCCAGCAGTGGGGGCTTTGACAGTACCAGCACAGATACGCAGTATTTT.

The chain is built from TRBV5-4 and TRBJ1-6; D gene unclear. From germline, CDR1 is SGHNT and CDR2 YYREEE (reference sequence). With 0 bases removed from V and 3 bases from J, the gap between germline ends came to 7 bases. CDR3 size: 15 residues. CDR3 amino acids: CASSLDGVYNSPLHF. CDR3 bases: TGTGCCAGCAGCTTGGACGGAGTCTATAATTCACCCCTCCACTTT.

The chain employs TRBV6-4 and TRBJ1-2; no firm D call. Trimming took 6 bases from V and 2 from J, leaving 10 bases between them. The germline V gene has CDR1 MRHNA and CDR2 SNTAGT. This CDR3 has 13 amino acids. The CDR3 DNA is TGTGCCAGCAGCCTTGAGCCCAACTATGGCTACACCTTC. Translation gives CASSLEPNYGYTF.

V is TRBV10-2 and J is TRBJ1-5; 8 positions match TRBD1. The CDR3 has 14 residues. CDR1 and CDR2 from the germline V gene are WSHSY and SAAADI. Trimming at V came to 6 bases and at J to 2 bases, leaving 3 bases not matched to a gene. The CDR3 is CASRAGQGNQPQHF. The CDR3 coding sequence is TGCGCCAGCAGGGCGGGACAGGGCAATCAGCCCCAGCATTTT.

The count of this clone is one. CDR3 sequence: CASKTGYAGNTIYF. The DNA of the CDR3 is TGTGCCAGCAAAACAGGGTACGCTGGAAACACCATATATTTT. The rearrangement uses TRBV6-1 and TRBJ1-3; TRBD1 is a possible D gene (6 bases). Germline V CDR1 and CDR2: MNHNS, SASEGT. This CDR3 is built from 14 residues. The V gene lost 7 bases and the J gene lost 2 bases, with 12 bases spanning the gap.

Written as DNA, the CDR3 is TGTGCCAGCAGCTTTAGCCTGGTCACTGAAGCTTTCTTT. Translating it yields CASSFSLVTEAFF. This chain joins TRBV7-2 and TRBJ1-1; no firm D call. The CDR3 is 13 amino acids. Between the trimmed V and J ends, which lost 3 bases and 4 bases, there was a span of 9 bases. Per the germline V gene, CDR1 is SGHTA and CDR2 is FQGNSA.

The chain links TRBV6-1 to TRBJ2-5; 9 bases align to TRBD1. Germline lookup yields CDR1 MNHNS and CDR2 SASEGT. The trim removed 7 bases at V and 5 bases at J, leaving 5 bases unmatched. This CDR3 is built from 13 residues. The CDR3, as DNA: TGTGCCAGCATTCGGGACAGGGCTGAGACCCAGTACTTC. Protein sequence: CASIRDRAETQYF.

This chain joins TRBV4-1 and TRBJ1-2, with a tentative D call TRBD1 (5 bases). Per the germline V gene, CDR1 is MGHRA and CDR2 is YSYEKL. The V and J ends lost 5 bases and 0 bases respectively, with 13 bases between them. This CDR3 spans 15 amino acids. CDR3 bases: TGCGCCAGCAGCTACACAGGAGAACCTAACTATGGCTACACCTTC. It yields the protein CASSYTGEPNYGYTF.

V and J are TRBV7-3 and TRBJ1-1, with 7 bases aligning to TRBD1. Germline-derived CDR1 and CDR2 are SGHTA and FQGTGA. The CDR3 length is 15 residues. V gave up 5 bases and J gave up 3 bases; unmatched junction bases: 9. CDR3 in amino acids: CASSLRDSPYTEAFF. The DNA of the CDR3 is TGTGCCAGCAGCCTCCGGGACAGCCCCTACACTGAAGCTTTCTTT.

V is TRBV7-9 and J is TRBJ2-1; D unresolved. Trimming removed 3 bases from V and 7 bases from J, with 7 bases in between. Germline CDR1 is SEHNR and CDR2 is FQNEAQ (reference sequence). The CDR3 has 12 amino acids. Written as DNA, the CDR3 is TGTGCCAGCAGCTTTACCGCGAATGAGCAGTTCTTC. Protein product: CASSFTANEQFF.

This clone occurred once. The chain uses TRBV7-2 and TRBJ1-3, with TRBD1 as a possible D gene (6 bases). This CDR3 region has 17 residues. Trimming removed 4 bases from V and 0 bases from J, with 16 bases in between. In germline, CDR1 is SGHTA, CDR2 FQGNSA. CDR3 DNA: TGTGCCAGCAGCTCGGGTTTCGGGACACCCTCTGGAAACACCATATATTTT. Its protein is CASSSGFGTPSGNTIYF.

V gene TRBV27 combines with J gene TRBJ2-1, with D hard to call. Germline V gives CDR1 MNHEY, CDR2 SMNVEV (reference sequence). V lost 3 bases to trimming and J lost 3 bases, with 12 bases between them. The CDR3 consists of 15 residues. CDR3 amino acids: CASSLVAYGYNEQFF. CDR3 bases: TGTGCCAGCAGTTTGGTAGCCTACGGCTACAATGAGCAGTTCTTC.

The rearrangement links TRBV5-1 to TRBJ2-5, with D possibly being TRBD2 (6 bases). The J call is doubtful: the DNA matches TRBJ2-7 better. Germline values: CDR1 SGHRS, CDR2 YFSETQ. The CDR3 consists of 15 residues. The CDR3 protein is CASSPTGGGSYEQYF. The CDR3 bases are TGCGCCAGCAGCCCTACCGGGGGTGGCTCCTACGAGCAGTACTTC.

The CDR3 spells CASIKLNTEAFF. As DNA, the CDR3 is TGTGCCAGCATCAAATTGAACACTGAAGCTTTCTTT. The chain combines TRBV5-6 with TRBJ1-1, with D hard to call. From germline, CDR1 is SGHDT and CDR2 YYEEEE. This CDR3 spans 12 amino acids. With 6 bases removed from V and 0 bases from J, the gap between germline ends came to 6 bases.

The chain joins TRBV11-3 to TRBJ2-1, with 11 bases lining up with TRBD2. The CDR3 has 14 residues. Germline CDR1 and CDR2: SGHNT and YENEEA. With 2 bases clipped from V and 9 bases from J, the junction kept 3 bases outside the gene matches. The CDR3 reads CASSLTSGGGEQFF. CDR3 bases: TGTGCCAGCAGCTTAACTAGCGGGGGTGGTGAGCAGTTCTTC.

This clone occurred once. Relative to the germline gene, one junction end is altered; a read error may explain this. The chain couples TRBV6-1 to TRBJ1-5, with D maybe TRBD1 (5 bases). The CDR3 contains 15 residues. Germline-derived CDR1 and CDR2 are MNHNS and SASEGT. Here the CDR3 reads CASSEGVLSNQPQHF. The CDR3 DNA sequence: TGTGCCAGCAGCGAAGGGGTACTAAGCAATCAGCCCCAGCATTTT.

The chain joins TRBV14 to TRBJ2-7, with D tentatively TRBD2 (6 bases). Germline lookup yields CDR1 SGHDN and CDR2 FVKESK. V was pared by 0 bases and J by 6 bases, with 9 bases between. This CDR3 spans 13 amino acids. DNA for the CDR3: TGTGCCAGCAGCCAAGAATGGCGGGGCGAGCAGTACTTC. It specifies CASSQEWRGEQYF.

This sequence joins TRBV7-2 and TRBJ1-2; D is undetermined. The V end was cut by 5 bases, the J end by 5 bases, with 18 bases between. Germline CDR1 and CDR2: SGHTA and FQGNSA. The length of the CDR3 is 15 residues. The CDR3 loop reads CASSPTPGNRYGYTF. Written as DNA, the CDR3 is TGTGCCAGCAGCCCAACCCCCGGGAACCGATATGGCTACACCTTC.

About this clone: The same CDR3 also results from other DNA sequences found in this sample. Here the CDR3 reads CASSLGGSNYGYTF. The DNA of the CDR3 is TGTGCCAGCAGCTTAGGAGGGTCGAACTATGGCTACACCTTC. The chain employs TRBV7-2 and TRBJ1-2, with no clear D. There are 14 residues in the CDR3. V gave up 1 base and J gave up 2 bases, with 8 bases separating them. Germline CDR1 and CDR2: SGHTA and FQGNSA.

V is TRBV7-3 and J is TRBJ2-7; a weak D match, TRBD1 (5 bases). Germline lookup yields CDR1 SGHTA and CDR2 FQGTGA. Trimming left V 6 bases short and J 1 base short, with 16 bases between. The CDR3 has 15 amino acids. In DNA form, the CDR3 reads TGTGCCAGCAGTCCCTGGGGCGGTACATCCTACGAGCAGTACTTC. It encodes CASSPWGGTSYEQYF.

V and J are TRBV6-1 and TRBJ2-1, with D hard to call. Deletions cut 8 bases from V and 0 bases from J, with 14 bases between. CDR1 and CDR2 (germline): MNHNS, SASEGT. The CDR3 loop spans 15 amino acids. This CDR3 is CASALEPSSYNEQFF. The CDR3 nucleotides are TGTGCCAGCGCCCTCGAACCGAGCTCCTACAATGAGCAGTTCTTC.

The chain is built from TRBV27 and TRBJ2-7; D is possibly TRBD1 (6 bases). The germline V gene has CDR1 MNHEY and CDR2 SMNVEV (reference sequence). V was cut by 3 bases and J by 1 base, with 13 bases left in between. The CDR3 has 15 residues. The CDR3: CASSFLQGGSYEQYF. DNA for the CDR3: TGTGCCAGCAGTTTTCTACAGGGTGGGTCCTACGAGCAGTACTTC.

This rearrangement joins TRBV2 to TRBJ2-2; D might be TRBD2 (5 bases). The CDR3 extends over 16 amino acids. V lost 3 bases and J 0 bases, leaving 11 bases between the germline ends. CDR1 SNHLY and CDR2 FYNNEI come from the germline V gene. CDR3 amino acids: CASSDEGTSNTGELFF. Written as DNA, the CDR3 is TGTGCCAGCAGTGATGAGGGAACATCGAACACCGGGGAGCTGTTTTTT.